This TCR beta chain was recovered during a study of spatial heterogeneity in lung cancer. At the level of the study: Among detected sequences, beta-chain ones consistently exceeded alpha-chain ones in number.

This clonotype has only a few counts. The antigen remains undetermined. Unique molecular identifiers, one per molecule, were present on every TCR cDNA molecule. TCRdb called the 5' RACE reads again in MiXCR, with one record for every CDR3 protein. The table includes about 85,000 distinct CDR3 sequences, 15% to 25% detected once. Specified time point: sample taken at primary tumor resection. Whole RNA, isolated from tumor, nontumor lung or frozen PBMC, was sequenced without prior sorting. About 73 TRACERx patients with early, untreated non-small cell lung cancer donated samples. J lost 4 bases, V lost 4 bases, and 5 bases had no gene match. This CDR3 is built from 14 residues. CDR1 and CDR2 (germline): ENHRY, SYGVKD. Study-level findings and limits: Whereas they appeared in blood less at follow-up, ubiquitous expanded tumor TCRs appeared there more at resection.

The V gene is TRBV10-3, the J gene TRBJ2-5; 8 positions agree with TRBD2. Material: PBMCs, obtained at surgery. This clonotype was obtained from a male donor with early-stage non-small cell lung cancer. CDR3 region: CAISASGGTETQYF. CDR3 nucleotides: TGTGCCATCAGTGCTTCGGGAGGGACAGAGACCCAGTACTTC.